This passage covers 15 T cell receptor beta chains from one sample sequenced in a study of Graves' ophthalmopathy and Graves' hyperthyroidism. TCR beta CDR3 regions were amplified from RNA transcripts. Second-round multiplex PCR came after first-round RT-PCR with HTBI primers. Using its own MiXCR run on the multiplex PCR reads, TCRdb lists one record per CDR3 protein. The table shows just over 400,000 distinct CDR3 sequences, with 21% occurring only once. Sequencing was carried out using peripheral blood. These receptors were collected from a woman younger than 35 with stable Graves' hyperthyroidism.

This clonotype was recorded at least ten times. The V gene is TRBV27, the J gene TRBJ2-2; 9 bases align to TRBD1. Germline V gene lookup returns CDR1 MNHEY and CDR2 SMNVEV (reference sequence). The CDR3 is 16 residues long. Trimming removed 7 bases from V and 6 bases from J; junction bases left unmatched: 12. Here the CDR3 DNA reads TGTGCCAGCACCCGGAACAGGGGGCTTATACCCGGGGAGCTGTTTTTT. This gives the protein CASTRNRGLIPGELFF.

The CDR3 loop is CASGNSGTVYGYTF. The DNA for the CDR3 is TGTGCCAGCGGGAACTCCGGGACAGTATATGGCTACACCTTC. V and J are TRBV12-3 or TRBV12-4 and TRBJ1-2, with 7 bases matching TRBD1. The J segment lost 5 bases and the V segment lost 8 bases, leaving 11 bases of the junction unmatched. The CDR3 consists of 14 residues.

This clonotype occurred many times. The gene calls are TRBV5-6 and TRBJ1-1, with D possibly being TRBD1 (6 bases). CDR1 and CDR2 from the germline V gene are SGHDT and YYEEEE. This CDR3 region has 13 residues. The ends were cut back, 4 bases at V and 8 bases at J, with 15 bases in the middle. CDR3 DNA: TGTGCCAGCAGCACAGGACAGAGCAGAGAAGCTTTCTTT. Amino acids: CASSTGQSREAFF.

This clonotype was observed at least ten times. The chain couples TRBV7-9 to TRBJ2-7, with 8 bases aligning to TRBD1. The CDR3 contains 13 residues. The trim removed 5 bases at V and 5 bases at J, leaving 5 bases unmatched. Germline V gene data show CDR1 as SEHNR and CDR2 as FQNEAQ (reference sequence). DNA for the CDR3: TGTGCCAGCAGCGCCTCAGGGGGCCACGAGCAGTACTTC. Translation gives CASSASGGHEQYF.

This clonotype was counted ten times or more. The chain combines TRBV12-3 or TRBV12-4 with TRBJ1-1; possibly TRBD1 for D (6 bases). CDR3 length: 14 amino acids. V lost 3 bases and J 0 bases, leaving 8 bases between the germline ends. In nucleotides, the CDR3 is TGTGCCAGCAGTTTCGGACAGCTGAACACTGAAGCTTTCTTT. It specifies CASSFGQLNTEAFF.

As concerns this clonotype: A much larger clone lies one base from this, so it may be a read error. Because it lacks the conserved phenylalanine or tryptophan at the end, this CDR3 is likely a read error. The DNA for the CDR3 is TGTGCCAGCAGCCACACTTCTACTAGCGGGAGGCCTGGGGCCAACGTCCTGACTTAC. It codes for CASSHTSTSGRPGANVLTY. J is TRBJ2-6 and V is TRBV28; 12 nucleotides agree with TRBD2. The CDR3 consists of 19 residues. Trimming removed 6 bases from V and 2 bases from J; junction bases left unmatched: 11. The germline gives CDR1 MDHEN, CDR2 SYDVKM.

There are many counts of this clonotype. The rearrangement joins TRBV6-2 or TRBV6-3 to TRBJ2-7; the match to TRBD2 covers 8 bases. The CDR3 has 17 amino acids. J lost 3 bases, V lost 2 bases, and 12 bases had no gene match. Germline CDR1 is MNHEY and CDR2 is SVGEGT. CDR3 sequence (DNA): TGTGCCAGCAGTTACGATTTGCGGCTAGCGGGTATCTACGAGCAGTACTTC. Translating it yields CASSYDLRLAGIYEQYF.

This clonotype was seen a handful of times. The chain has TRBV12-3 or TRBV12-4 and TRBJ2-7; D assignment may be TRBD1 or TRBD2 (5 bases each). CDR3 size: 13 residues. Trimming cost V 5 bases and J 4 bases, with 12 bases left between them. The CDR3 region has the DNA TGTGCCAGCAGTGCGAGGGGTGGATACGAGCAGTACTTC. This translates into CASSARGGYEQYF.

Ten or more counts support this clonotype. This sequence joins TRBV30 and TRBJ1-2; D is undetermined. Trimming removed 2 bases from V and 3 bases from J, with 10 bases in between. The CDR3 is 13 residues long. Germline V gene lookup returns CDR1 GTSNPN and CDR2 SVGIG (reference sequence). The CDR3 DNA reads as TGTGCCTGGAGTCGTATCGACGACTATGGCTACACCTTC. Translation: CAWSRIDDYGYTF.

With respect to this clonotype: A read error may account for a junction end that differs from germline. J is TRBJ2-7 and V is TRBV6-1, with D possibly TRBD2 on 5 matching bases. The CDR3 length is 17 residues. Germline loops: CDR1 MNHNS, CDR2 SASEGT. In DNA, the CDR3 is TGTGCCAGCAGTGAAGCGTCAGTTCCAGAGGGAGTCTACGATCAGTACTTC. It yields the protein CASSEASVPEGVYDQYF.

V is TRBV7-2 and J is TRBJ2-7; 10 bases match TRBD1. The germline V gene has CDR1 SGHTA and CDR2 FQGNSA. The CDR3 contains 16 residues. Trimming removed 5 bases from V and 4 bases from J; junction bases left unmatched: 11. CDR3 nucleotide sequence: TGTGCCAGCAGCATACCGGGACAGGGGAATGAATACGAGCAGTACTTC. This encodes CASSIPGQGNEYEQYF.

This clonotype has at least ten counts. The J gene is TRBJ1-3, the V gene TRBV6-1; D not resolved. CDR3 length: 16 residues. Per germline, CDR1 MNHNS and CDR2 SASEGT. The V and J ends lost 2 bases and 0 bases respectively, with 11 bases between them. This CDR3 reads CASSETWKPSGNTIYF. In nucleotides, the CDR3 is TGTGCCAGCAGTGAAACCTGGAAACCCTCTGGAAACACCATATATTTT.

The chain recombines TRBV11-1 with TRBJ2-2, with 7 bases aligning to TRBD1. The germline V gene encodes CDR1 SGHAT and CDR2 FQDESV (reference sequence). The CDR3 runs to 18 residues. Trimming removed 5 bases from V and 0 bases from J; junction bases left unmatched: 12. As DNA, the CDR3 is TGTGCCAGCAGCCTCCCCCCGGGACAGTCAGCGAACACCGGGGAGCTGTTTTTT. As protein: CASSLPPGQSANTGELFF.

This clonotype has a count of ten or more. CDR3 region: CASSGGTSGLYTGELFF. CDR3 sequence (DNA): TGTGCCAGCAGCGGGGGGACTAGCGGACTCTACACCGGGGAGCTGTTTTTT. The V call is TRBV11-2, the J call TRBJ2-2, with 11 bases fitting TRBD2. V dropped 5 bases and J dropped 3; count of bases not matched to a gene: 8. Looked up from germline, CDR1 is SGHAT and CDR2 is FQNNGV. The CDR3 extends over 17 amino acids. Full variable domain (missing parts from reference TRBV11-2 and TRBJ2-2): EAGVAQSPRYKIIEKRQSVAFWCNPISGHATLYWYQQILGQGPKLLIQFQNNGVVDDSQLPKDRFSAERLKGVDSTLKIQPAKLEDSAVYLCASSGGTSGLYTGELFFGEGSRLTVL.

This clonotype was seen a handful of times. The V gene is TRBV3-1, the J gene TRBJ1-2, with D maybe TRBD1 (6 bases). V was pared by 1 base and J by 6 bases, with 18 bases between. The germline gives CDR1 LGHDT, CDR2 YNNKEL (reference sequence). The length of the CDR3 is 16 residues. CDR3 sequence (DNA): TGTGCCAGCAGCCAAGGGTGGGACAAGGGAGAGGATGGCTACACCTTC. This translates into CASSQGWDKGEDGYTF.